This TCR beta chain derives from a study of beta chain features in type 1 diabetes. The germline gives CDR1 MDHEN, CDR2 SYDVKM. V lost 4 bases, J lost 4 bases, and 8 bases lay in between. CDR3 length: 13 amino acids. cDNA synthesis used the whole RNA isolate, giving expressed TCRB sequences. This table comes from immunoSEQ multiplex PCR, and its TCRdb copy is limited to in-frame clones, with some not included. The sample contains approximately 120,000 clones, under 40% of which appear only once. The receptor was isolated from a woman aged 18-29 years in good health. The rearrangement joins TRBV28 to TRBJ1-5, with no clear D. What was sequenced was stem cell memory CD4+ T cells from blood. CDR3 DNA sequence: TGTGCCAGCAGTTCTATGGTAAATCAGCCCCAGCATTTT. Its translation: CASSSMVNQPQHF.